This T cell receptor (beta chain) derives from a study of response to subunit inactivated influenza vaccine. MiXCR was run by TCRdb on the RT-PCR reads, yielding one entry per CDR3 protein. This table has approximately 160,000 distinct CDR3 sequences, approximately 12% appearing once. V shed 1 base and J 14 bases; nucleotides not matched to a gene: 7. The CDR3 consists of 13 residues. The input for sequencing was CD8+ T cells sorted from PBMCs, taken less than 30 months after vaccination. The TCR was taken from a man aged 50 to 69 who received an inactivated influenza vaccine. V usage is TRBV12-3 or TRBV12-4 and J usage is TRBJ2-1; 8 positions match TRBD2. Here the CDR3 DNA reads TGTGCCAGCAGTTTAGACGGGAGGGCCGTTGAGTTCTTC. Protein: CASSLDGRAVEFF.